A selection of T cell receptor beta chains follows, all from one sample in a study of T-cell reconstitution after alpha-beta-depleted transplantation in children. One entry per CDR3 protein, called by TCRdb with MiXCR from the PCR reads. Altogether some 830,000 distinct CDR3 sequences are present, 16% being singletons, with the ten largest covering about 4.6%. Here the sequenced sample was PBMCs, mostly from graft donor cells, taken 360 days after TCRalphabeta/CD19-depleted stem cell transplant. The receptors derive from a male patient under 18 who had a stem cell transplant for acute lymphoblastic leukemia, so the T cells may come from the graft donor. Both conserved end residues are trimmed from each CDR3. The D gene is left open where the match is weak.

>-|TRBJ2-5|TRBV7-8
ASSHLKGAQETQY
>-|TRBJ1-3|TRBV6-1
ASSQGQSGNTIY
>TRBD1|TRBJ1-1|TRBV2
ASSGQGGATEAF
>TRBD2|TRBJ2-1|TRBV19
ASRRREGEQF
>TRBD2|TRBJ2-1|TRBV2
ASKLLAGDEQF
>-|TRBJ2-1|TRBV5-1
ASSATKAASSYNEQF
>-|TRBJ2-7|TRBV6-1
ASSPGVQGSLYEQY
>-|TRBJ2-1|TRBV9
ASSVDGWSKQF
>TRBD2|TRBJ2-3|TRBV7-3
ASSGAGGGADTQY
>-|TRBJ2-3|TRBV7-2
ASSLPLGFTDTQY
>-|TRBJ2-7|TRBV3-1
ASSHPYSYEQY
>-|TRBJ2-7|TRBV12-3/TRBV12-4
ASSFASEIPYEQY
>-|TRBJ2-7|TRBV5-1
ASSFTGYVSEQY
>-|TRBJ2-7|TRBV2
ASSAQFGRAYEQY
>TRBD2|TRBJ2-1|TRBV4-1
ASSPTPGLAGASYNEQF
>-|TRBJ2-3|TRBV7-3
ASSPQYLAHTDTQY
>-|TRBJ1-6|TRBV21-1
ASSSGTGQGASYNSPLH
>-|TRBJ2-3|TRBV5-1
ASSLWLSTSTDTQY
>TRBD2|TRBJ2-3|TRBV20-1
SAALVAGRTDTQY
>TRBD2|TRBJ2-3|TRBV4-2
ASSQPAGGTDTQY
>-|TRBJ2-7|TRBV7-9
ASSTDGNYEQY
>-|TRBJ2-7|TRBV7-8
ASINPRTGAHTYEQY
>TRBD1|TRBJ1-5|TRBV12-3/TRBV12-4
ASSPGGTGVYQPQH
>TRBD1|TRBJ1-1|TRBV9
ASSPRSSGELTGRSEAF
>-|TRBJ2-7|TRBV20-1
SAMGVAYEQY
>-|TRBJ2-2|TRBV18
ASSPSEPGRELF
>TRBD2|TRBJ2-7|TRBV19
ASSIAGGPTYEQY
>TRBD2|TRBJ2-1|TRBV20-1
SASWSGGADEQF
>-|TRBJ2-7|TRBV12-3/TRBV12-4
ASSLLRHEQY
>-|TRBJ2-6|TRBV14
ASSQGHRDNLYSGANVLT
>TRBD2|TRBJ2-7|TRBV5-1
ASSSTSGRAKSYEQY
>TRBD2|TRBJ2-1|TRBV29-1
SVEDGTSAHNEQF
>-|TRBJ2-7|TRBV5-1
ASSLGERDREQY
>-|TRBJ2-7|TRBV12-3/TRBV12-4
ASRTTGPRSEQY
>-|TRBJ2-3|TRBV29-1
SVGLGTDTQY
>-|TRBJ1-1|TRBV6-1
ASNRVGVPVGAF
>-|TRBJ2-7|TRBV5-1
ASSRVDTRHDEQY